A single sample gave rise to the 17 T cell receptor beta chains below, sequenced in a study of cytomegalovirus exposure and HLA in healthy donors. Profiled with immunoSEQ multiplex PCR; TCRdb holds only in-frame clones, not every one. This sample has tens of thousands of clones, with approximately 94% found just once. The sequenced sample consisted of PBMCs. The receptors here all came from a woman younger than 30 in good health and CMV-seropositive.

The rearrangement uses TRBV14 and TRBJ2-6; weak D call: TRBD1 (5 bases). The ends were cut back, 6 bases at V and 0 bases at J, with 12 bases in the middle. Germline V gene lookup returns CDR1 SGHDN and CDR2 FVKESK. The CDR3 totals 16 residues. The CDR3 protein is CASSQTAFSGANVLTF. The CDR3, as DNA: TGTGCCAGCAGTCAGACAGCATTCTCTGGGGCCAACGTCCTGACTTTC. Complete variable domain (other parts from reference TRBV14 and TRBJ2-6): EAGVTQFPSHSVIEKGQTVTLRCDPISGHDNLYWYRRVMGKEIKFLLHFVKESKQDESGMPNNRFLAERTGGTYSTLKVQPAELEDSGVYFCASSQTAFSGANVLTFGAGSRLTVL.

The V call is TRBV6-1, the J call TRBJ2-1, with TRBD1 matching over 10 bases. Losses at the gene ends were 6 bases for V and 6 bases for J; bases not matched to a gene: 5. The germline gives CDR1 MNHNS, CDR2 SASEGT. CDR3 length equals 14 residues. The DNA of the CDR3 is TGTGCCAGCAGAGGGACAGGGGCCGTCAATGAGCAGTTCTTC. The encoded protein is CASRGTGAVNEQFF.

V gene TRBV6-5 combines with J gene TRBJ1-1; perhaps TRBD1 as D (6 bases). Germline values: CDR1 MNHEY, CDR2 SVGAGI. V dropped 5 bases and J dropped 7 bases, with 14 bases sitting between them. The CDR3 has 13 residues. This CDR3 reads CASSPPGTYEAFF. The CDR3 DNA follows: TGTGCCAGCAGTCCTCCCGGGACATATGAAGCTTTCTTT.

V and J are TRBV9 and TRBJ1-2; no clear D gene. CDR3 length: 13 residues. V lost 3 bases, J lost 3 bases, and 9 bases lay in between. Germline-derived CDR1 and CDR2 are SGDLS and YYNGEE. CDR3 loop: CASSALEDYGYTF. DNA for the CDR3: TGTGCCAGCAGCGCCCTGGAGGACTATGGCTACACCTTC.

The V and J genes are TRBV6-6 and TRBJ1-1; a weak D match, TRBD1 (5 bases). This CDR3 comprises 15 residues. The germline V gene encodes CDR1 MNHNY and CDR2 SVGAGI (reference sequence). Trimming took off 0 bases at V and 1 base at J, with 9 bases between the two ends. CDR3 sequence: CASSYSTGSNTEAFF. Written as DNA, the CDR3 is TGTGCCAGCAGTTACTCCACAGGATCGAACACTGAAGCTTTCTTT.

The rearrangement joins TRBV6-1 to TRBJ2-1; 11 bases align to TRBD2. J was trimmed by 4 bases and V by 11 bases; bases with no gene match: 10. From germline, CDR1 is MNHNS and CDR2 SASEGT. The CDR3 has 15 residues. Written as DNA, the CDR3 is TGTGCCGCCACCTTAGCGGGGGGGCCGTACAATGAGCAGTTCTTC. Translated, it gives CAATLAGGPYNEQFF.

The rearrangement uses TRBV5-1 and TRBJ1-3; a weak D match, TRBD1 (5 bases). V lost 4 bases, J lost 0 bases, and 11 bases lay in between. The CDR3 length is 15 residues. CDR1 is SGHRS, CDR2 YFSETQ, per germline. As DNA, the CDR3 is TGCGCCAGCAGCACCGGACAAAGCTCTGGAAACACCATATATTTT. Residues: CASSTGQSSGNTIYF.

The CDR3 sequence: CASSAEVETGGIGYGYTF. CDR3 in DNA: TGTGCCAGCAGCGCGGAGGTTGAGACAGGGGGAATTGGCTATGGCTACACCTTC. The chain is built from TRBV9 and TRBJ1-2; 9 positions match TRBD1. Germline-derived CDR1 and CDR2 are SGDLS and YYNGEE. With V trimmed by 3 bases and J by 4 bases, 16 bases remained unmatched. The CDR3 contains 18 residues.

The chain uses TRBV6-1 and TRBJ1-2; the match to TRBD1 covers 8 bases. This CDR3 spans 13 amino acids. The V gene end was trimmed by 5 bases and the J gene end by 7 bases; junction bases not matched to a gene: 6. Germline V gene sequence: CDR1 MNHNS, CDR2 SASEGT. The CDR3 reads CASSPTGVVGYTF. The CDR3 DNA sequence: TGTGCCAGCAGTCCGACAGGGGTAGTTGGCTACACCTTC.

The rearrangement links TRBV11-3 to TRBJ1-3, with a weak D call TRBD1 (5 bases). Per the germline V gene, CDR1 is SGHNT and CDR2 is YENEEA. V gave up 6 bases and J gave up 3 bases, with 12 bases separating them. The CDR3 totals 14 residues. The CDR3, as DNA: TGTGCCAGCAGTCGCGGGGGAGGTGGAAACACCATATATTTT. This codes for CASSRGGGGNTIYF. The entire variable domain, with the rest obtained from reference TRBV11-3 and TRBJ1-3, is as follows: EAGVVQSPRYKIIEKKQPVAFWCNPISGHNTLYWYLQNLGQGPELLIRYENEEAVDDSQLPKDRFSAERLKGVDSTLKIQPAELGDSAVYLCASSRGGGGNTIYFGEGSWLTVV.

This rearrangement joins TRBV4-1 to TRBJ1-2; a weak D match, TRBD1 (6 bases). CDR3 length: 16 amino acids. Trimming took off 0 bases at V and 4 bases at J, with 15 bases between the two ends. Germline CDR1 MGHRA, CDR2 YSYEKL. CDR3 in amino acids: CASSQEPTGSFYGYTF. CDR3 bases: TGCGCCAGCAGCCAAGAACCCACAGGGAGCTTCTATGGCTACACCTTC.

The chain carries TRBV6-1 and TRBJ2-7; tentative D call: TRBD2 (6 bases). Germline V gene lookup returns CDR1 MNHNS and CDR2 SASEGT. The CDR3 is made up of 13 amino acids. Trimming pared 9 bases from V and 0 bases from J, leaving 12 bases between. The CDR3 DNA reads as TGTGCCAGTGCTTTCGGGAGCTCCTACGAGCAGTACTTC. It is translated as CASAFGSSYEQYF.

The chain carries TRBV21-1 and TRBJ1-3; the table's TRBD1 call for D was not verified on the DNA. TRBV21-1 is noted as a pseudogene. The CDR3 is 13 residues long. CDR3 in amino acids: CASSNREGNTIYF. The CDR3 nucleotides are TGTGCCAGCAGCAACAGGGAAGGAAACACCATATATTTT.

This rearrangement joins TRBV5-5 to TRBJ1-6, with D maybe TRBD1 (5 bases). Germline CDR1 and CDR2: SGHKS and YYEKEE (reference sequence). The CDR3 is 15 amino acids. V shed 4 bases and J shed 4 bases, with 12 bases lying between them. The CDR3 here is CASSTGDVYNSPLHF. The CDR3 DNA follows: TGTGCCAGCAGCACGGGGGACGTTTATAATTCACCCCTCCACTTT.

V and J are TRBV28 and TRBJ1-1, with 8 bases aligning to TRBD1. Germline CDR1 reads MDHEN; CDR2 reads SYDVKM. After removal of 6 bases from V and 3 bases from J, the junction contained 3 bases not matched to a gene. The CDR3 consists of 13 residues. The CDR3 DNA reads as TGTGCCAGCAGACAGGGGGGGTACACTGAAGCTTTCTTT. This gives the protein CASRQGGYTEAFF.

V and J are TRBV6-5 and TRBJ2-3, with TRBD2 matching 12 bases. The CDR3 has 15 amino acids. The V gene end was trimmed by 2 bases and the J gene end by 3 bases; junction bases not matched to a gene: 0. The germline V gene has CDR1 MNHEY and CDR2 SVGAGI. DNA for the CDR3: TGTGCCAGCAGTTACGGACTAGCGGGAACAGATACGCAGTATTTT. It encodes CASSYGLAGTDTQYF.

This chain links TRBV6-1 with TRBJ1-1; 7 bases map to TRBD1. This CDR3 spans 16 amino acids. The germline gives CDR1 MNHNS, CDR2 SASEGT. V lost 6 bases, J lost 1 base, and 11 bases stayed unmatched. This CDR3 is CASSEPGQKWNTEAFF. The CDR3 bases are TGTGCCAGCAGCGAACCGGGACAGAAATGGAACACTGAAGCTTTCTTT.